Below, 27 T cell receptor beta chains from the same sample are listed, as sequenced in a study of beta chain features in type 1 diabetes (dated by TCRdb to between 2017 and 2018). Antigens of these TCRs are unknown. What the research found in general, with its limitations: A moderate but significant shortening of TCRB CDR3 length was observed in type 1 diabetes patients in all four CD4+ subsets.

Receptor libraries were prepared by the immunoSEQ multiplex PCR assay. The entire amount of isolated RNA was reverse transcribed using the High Capacity cDNA Reverse Transcription Kit, so the sequenced TCRB transcripts were expressed ones. In its TCRdb copy, this immuneACCESS table keeps in-frame sequences only and misses some clones. Where compared with another copy, unresolved V genes explain less than half of these, and the others have no known cause. In all, the sample holds 200,000 to 250,000 clones, and roughly 13% of those were seen once. About 0.02% of the sample belongs to the ten largest clones. Sequenced sample: naive CD4+ T cells from blood. Sample cell subset or site, as interpreted from the label and publication: true naive CD4+ T cells. The receptors were gathered from a man aged 30 to 45 with type 1 diabetes.

The chain links TRBV18 to TRBJ1-6, with 10 bases aligning to TRBD1. The germline V gene has CDR1 KGHSH and CDR2 LQKENI. V trimming: 6 bases; J trimming: 10 bases; junction bases outside the gene matches: 9. The CDR3 sequence is 15 residues long. In nucleotides, the CDR3 is TGTGCCAGCTCGACCGGGACAGGGGAAGAGTCACCCCTCCACTTT. Residues: CASSTGTGEESPLHF.

This clone has a handful of counts. This chain uses TRBV7-2 with TRBJ2-7; the match to TRBD2 covers 7 bases. From germline, CDR1 is SGHTA and CDR2 FQGNSA. This CDR3 is 14 amino acids long. Germline trimming cut 5 bases from V and 0 bases from J; bases unmatched to any gene: 4. In DNA, the CDR3 is TGTGCCAGCAGCGTAGGCGGGAGCTCCTACGAGCAGTACTTC. As protein: CASSVGGSSYEQYF.

This clone occurred a few times. The rearrangement joins TRBV18 to TRBJ2-7; D may be TRBD2 (6 bases). The CDR3 totals 15 residues. Germline values: CDR1 KGHSH, CDR2 LQKENI. Trimming removed 3 bases at V and 7 bases at J, with 19 bases between. The CDR3 sequence is CASSPGLPGLKEQYF. The CDR3 coding sequence is TGTGCCAGCTCACCGGGACTCCCGGGGCTAAAGGAGCAGTACTTC. The variable domain in full, completed from reference TRBV18 and TRBJ2-7, reads NAGVMQNPRHLVRRRGQEARLRCSPMKGHSHVYWYRQLPEEGLKFMVYLQKENIIDESGMPKERFSAEFPKEGPSILRIQQVVRGDSAAYFCASSPGLPGLKEQYFGPGTRLTVT.

The chain is built from TRBV5-1 and TRBJ2-3; 11 positions agree with TRBD2. The germline CDR1 and CDR2 sequences are SGHRS and YFSETQ. The CDR3 contains 16 residues. Trimming took 5 bases from V and 1 from J; bases not matched to a gene: 6. The chain's CDR3 is CASRPGLAGGTDTQYF. CDR3 DNA: TGCGCCAGCAGACCTGGACTAGCGGGTGGCACAGATACGCAGTATTTT.

This clone was seen only a few times. The genes are TRBV5-1 and TRBJ2-1; the match to TRBD1 covers 9 bases. Germline values: CDR1 SGHRS, CDR2 YFSETQ. V lost 2 bases, J lost 3 bases, and 3 bases stayed unmatched. The CDR3 is 15 residues long. This chain's CDR3 is CASSFGTGYYNEQFF. Written as DNA, the CDR3 is TGCGCCAGCAGCTTCGGGACAGGGTACTACAATGAGCAGTTCTTC.

The chain employs TRBV25-1 and TRBJ2-7, with TRBD1 identical over 8 bases. The trim removed 8 bases at V and 2 bases at J, leaving 5 bases unmatched. The germline gives CDR1 MGHDK, CDR2 SYGVNS. CDR3 length: 13 amino acids. CDR3 nucleotide sequence: TGTGCCAGCGTAGGACAGGGCACCTACGAGCAGTACTTC. Protein sequence: CASVGQGTYEQYF.

The chain joins TRBV29-1 to TRBJ2-1, with D possibly being TRBD1 (6 bases). The V end was cut by 6 bases, the J end by 2 bases, with 11 bases between. Germline CDR1 SQVTM, CDR2 ANQGSEA. The CDR3 is 13 residues long. The CDR3 DNA sequence: TGCAGCGTCCGGGACACCACCTACAATGAGCAGTTCTTC. Residues: CSVRDTTYNEQFF.

The chain recombines TRBV11-2 with TRBJ1-1; 8 bases are a match to TRBD1. Germline V lookup: CDR1 SGHAT, CDR2 FQNNGV. This CDR3 is 15 amino acids long. V trimming: 5 bases; J trimming: 4 bases; junction bases outside the gene matches: 9. The CDR3, as DNA: TGTGCCAGCAGCCCTAGCCGACAGGGGCGCACTGAAGCTTTCTTT. Translation: CASSPSRQGRTEAFF.

This clone has a handful of counts. The J gene is TRBJ2-5, the V gene TRBV4-1; 7 nucleotides align to TRBD2. Germline CDR1 is MGHRA and CDR2 is YSYEKL. The V segment lost 7 bases and the J segment 2 bases; nucleotides outside the gene matches: 13. This CDR3 is built from 16 residues. CDR3 residues: CASTELPAGRQETQYF. The CDR3 coding sequence is TGCGCCAGCACCGAATTGCCAGCGGGAAGGCAAGAGACCCAGTACTTC.

This rearrangement joins TRBV9 to TRBJ2-5; a weak D match, TRBD1 (5 bases). Germline V gene sequence: CDR1 SGDLS, CDR2 YYNGEE. The CDR3 is 16 residues long. The V gene lost 0 bases and the J gene lost 7 bases, with 19 bases spanning the gap. The CDR3 loop reads CASSVGATGRPRTQYF. In DNA form, the CDR3 reads TGTGCCAGCAGCGTAGGGGCAACAGGCAGACCGCGGACCCAGTACTTC.

This clone was seen a handful of times. The V call is TRBV7-6, the J call TRBJ2-1; 7 bases fit TRBD1. V dropped 5 bases and J dropped 4; count of bases not matched to a gene: 14. The CDR3 sequence is 17 residues long. Per germline, CDR1 SGHVS and CDR2 FNYEAQ. CDR3: CASSPSGRDRKYNEQFF. The CDR3, as DNA: TGTGCCAGCAGCCCCTCGGGCCGGGACAGAAAATACAATGAGCAGTTCTTC. Variable domain in full (rest from reference TRBV7-6 and TRBJ2-1): GAGVSQSPRYKVTKRGQDVALRCDPISGHVSLYWYRQALGQGPEFLTYFNYEAQQDKSGLPNDRFSAERPEGSISTLTIQRTEQRDSAMYRCASSPSGRDRKYNEQFFGPGTRLTVL.

The chain employs TRBV6-6 and TRBJ2-5, with a possible D match to TRBD2 (5 bases). The CDR3 runs 10 residues. The V end was cut by 8 bases, the J end by 4 bases, with 5 bases between. CDR1 is MNHNY, CDR2 SVGAGI, per germline (reference sequence). CDR3 DNA: TGTGCCAGCGGAGGAGAGACCCAGTACTTC. Amino acids: CASGGETQYF.

This chain joins TRBV29-1 and TRBJ2-1, with a weak D call TRBD2 (5 bases). Per germline, CDR1 SQVTM and CDR2 ANQGSEA. V was clipped by 6 bases and J by 9 bases, with 15 bases between them. This CDR3 is 12 amino acids long. The CDR3 reads CSVRAYRGEQFF. The CDR3 DNA reads as TGCAGCGTGCGGGCCTACCGCGGTGAGCAGTTCTTC.

The chain combines TRBV7-9 with TRBJ2-3, with 12 bases lining up with TRBD1. V gave up 5 bases and J gave up 5 bases; unmatched junction bases: 8. CDR1 is SEHNR, CDR2 FQNEAQ, per germline (reference sequence). This CDR3 comprises 16 residues. As DNA, the CDR3 is TGTGCCAGCAGCACTCGGGACAGGGGGCAAGGAGATACGCAGTATTTT. Translated: CASSTRDRGQGDTQYF. The full variable domain, with the rest looked up from reference TRBV7-9 and TRBJ2-3, is DTGVSQNPRHKITKRGQNVTFRCDPISEHNRLYWYRQTLGQGPEFLTYFQNEAQLEKSRLLSDRFSAERPKGSFSTLEIQRTEQGDSAMYLCASSTRDRGQGDTQYFGPGTRLTVL.

This clone was seen a few times. The V call is TRBV9, the J call TRBJ2-3; 7 positions match TRBD2. Unmatched junction bases numbered 10, after V lost 4 bases and J lost 5 bases. Germline assignment: CDR1 SGDLS and CDR2 YYNGEE. This CDR3 is 15 amino acids long. CDR3 loop: CASSSTAGAIDTQYF. CDR3 sequence (DNA): TGTGCCAGCAGCTCTACGGCGGGAGCGATAGATACGCAGTATTTT. Looking up the rest from reference TRBV9 and TRBJ2-3 gives the full variable domain: DSGVTQTPKHLITATGQRVTLRCSPRSGDLSVYWYQQSLDQGLQFLIQYYNGEERAKGNILERFSAQQFPDLHSELNLSSLELGDSALYFCASSSTAGAIDTQYFGPGTRLTVL.

This rearrangement joins TRBV30 to TRBJ2-1, with TRBD2 identical over 7 bases. J lost 4 bases, V lost 0 bases, and 6 bases had no gene match. The CDR3 consists of 15 residues. Germline CDR1 is GTSNPN and CDR2 is SVGIG (reference sequence). In DNA, the CDR3 is TGTGCCTGGAGTGTAAGGGCGGGGGTATACAATGAGCAGTTCTTC. Protein product: CAWSVRAGVYNEQFF.

This clone came up a few times. The chain carries TRBV7-9 and TRBJ1-2; 7 bases fit TRBD1. The CDR3 consists of 15 residues. Germline V lookup: CDR1 SEHNR, CDR2 FQNEAQ (reference sequence). The J segment lost 4 bases and the V segment lost 1 base, leaving 6 bases of the junction unmatched. The CDR3 DNA follows: TGTGCCAGCAGCTTAGGAGCAGGGGGAGCCTATGGCTACACCTTC. It yields the protein CASSLGAGGAYGYTF. The full variable domain, rest sourced from reference TRBV7-9 and TRBJ1-2, is DTGVSQNPRHKITKRGQNVTFRCDPISEHNRLYWYRQTLGQGPEFLTYFQNEAQLEKSRLLSDRFSAERPKGSFSTLEIQRTEQGDSAMYLCASSLGAGGAYGYTFGSGTRLTVV.

This clone was seen a few times. The rearrangement uses TRBV4-2 and TRBJ1-4; D is possibly TRBD1 (6 bases). The CDR3 is made up of 15 amino acids. Germline V lookup: CDR1 LGHNA, CDR2 YNFKEQ. Deletions cut 0 bases from V and 4 bases from J, with 9 bases between. CDR3 amino acids: CASSQEGQINEKLFF. In DNA form, the CDR3 reads TGTGCCAGCAGCCAAGAAGGACAGATTAATGAAAAACTGTTTTTT.

This chain uses TRBV4-2 with TRBJ2-3; no firm D call. Trimming pared 0 bases from V and 3 bases from J, leaving 10 bases between. The CDR3 is made up of 15 amino acids. Germline assignment: CDR1 LGHNA and CDR2 YNFKEQ. The CDR3 DNA reads TGTGCCAGCAGCCAAGACATAGTCGGTACAGATACGCAGTATTTT. It yields the protein CASSQDIVGTDTQYF.

This clone was counted between two and nine times. The chain combines TRBV6-5 with TRBJ2-2; TRBD2 agrees at 12 bases. This CDR3 is 15 amino acids long. Germline V lookup: CDR1 MNHEY, CDR2 SVGAGI. With V trimmed by 7 bases and J by 4 bases, 4 bases remained unmatched. The CDR3 region has the DNA TGTGCCAGCACCTCTAGCGGGAGGGGCACCGGGGAGCTGTTTTTT. Its translation: CASTSSGRGTGELFF.

V and J are TRBV18 and TRBJ2-1; D remains ambiguous. V was shortened by 1 base and J by 5 bases, with 6 bases between the two germline ends. CDR3 length: 13 residues. CDR1 is KGHSH and CDR2 is LQKENI in the germline V gene. CDR3 sequence (DNA): TGTGCCAGCTCACCACTACAGAACAATGAGCAGTTCTTC. The encoded protein is CASSPLQNNEQFF.

Here the CDR3 reads CASSQTGVKETQYF. The CDR3 bases are TGTGCCAGCAGCCAGACAGGGGTTAAGGAGACCCAGTACTTC. The chain recombines TRBV13 with TRBJ2-5; TRBD1 aligns across 8 bases. The CDR3 consists of 14 residues. V lost 5 bases and J lost 5; bases outside the gene matches: 7. Germline CDR1 PRHDT, CDR2 FYEKMQ (reference sequence).

The chain couples TRBV5-1 to TRBJ1-2, with D maybe TRBD1 (5 bases). Trimming left V 0 bases short and J 6 bases short, with 12 bases between. CDR3 length equals 14 residues. Germline assignment: CDR1 SGHRS and CDR2 YFSETQ. The CDR3 sequence: CASSLEAGSDGYTF. The CDR3 bases are TGCGCCAGCAGCTTGGAGGCAGGGTCCGATGGCTACACCTTC.

This clone was counted a few times. This chain joins TRBV7-9 and TRBJ1-3; possibly TRBD1 for D (5 bases). Germline V gives CDR1 SEHNR, CDR2 FQNEAQ (reference sequence). V was trimmed by 7 bases and J by 4 bases, leaving 14 bases between them. This CDR3 spans 14 amino acids. The CDR3 loop is CASTLSGVGNTIYF. CDR3 DNA sequence: TGTGCCAGCACCCTCTCGGGGGTCGGAAACACCATATATTTT.

The J gene is TRBJ2-7, the V gene TRBV27; 12 positions agree with TRBD2. V lost 7 bases, J lost 5 bases, and 9 bases stayed unmatched. In germline, CDR1 is MNHEY, CDR2 SMNVEV (reference sequence). CDR3 size: 15 residues. CDR3 in DNA: TGTGCCAGCAACCTAGCGGGAGGGCCGGACCACGAGCAGTACTTC. As protein: CASNLAGGPDHEQYF.

The genes are TRBV5-6 and TRBJ2-4, with D tentatively TRBD2 (6 bases). V was clipped by 6 bases and J by 0 bases, with 19 bases between them. In germline, CDR1 is SGHDT, CDR2 YYEEEE. The CDR3 has 17 amino acids. CDR3 sequence (DNA): TGTGCCAGCACCCCCCGCCGGCCGGGACTAGCCAAAAACATTCAGTACTTC. This translates into CASTPRRPGLAKNIQYF.

This clone was observed a handful of times. The genes are TRBV4-1 and TRBJ1-4; 7 bases agree with TRBD1. The CDR3 consists of 16 residues. The V and J ends lost 3 bases and 4 bases, in that order; junction bases with no gene match: 8. Germline CDR1 and CDR2: MGHRA and YSYEKL. The DNA of the CDR3 is TGCGCCAGCAGCCATGCCCACAGGGGAAATAATGAAAAACTGTTTTTT. Protein: CASSHAHRGNNEKLFF.